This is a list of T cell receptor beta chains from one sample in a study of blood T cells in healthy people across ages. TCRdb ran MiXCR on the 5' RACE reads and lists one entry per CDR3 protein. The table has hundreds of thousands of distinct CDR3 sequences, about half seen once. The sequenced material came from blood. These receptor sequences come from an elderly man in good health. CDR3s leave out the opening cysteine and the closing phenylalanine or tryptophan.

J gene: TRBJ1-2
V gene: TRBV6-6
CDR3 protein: ATTGAMGYT

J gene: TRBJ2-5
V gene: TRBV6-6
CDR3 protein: ASKDRGVETQY

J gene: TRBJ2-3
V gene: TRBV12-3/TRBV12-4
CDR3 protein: ASSLNLGGLSTDTQY

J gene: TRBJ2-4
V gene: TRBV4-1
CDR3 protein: ASSHQGLAGGPDIQY

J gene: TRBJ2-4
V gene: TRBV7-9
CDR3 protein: ASSTDRGKNIQY

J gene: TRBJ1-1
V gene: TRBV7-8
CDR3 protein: ASSLGESMNTEAF

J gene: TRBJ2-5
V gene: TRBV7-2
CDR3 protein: ASSPDLRETQY

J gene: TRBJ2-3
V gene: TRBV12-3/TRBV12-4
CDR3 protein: ASSLAGPLNTQY

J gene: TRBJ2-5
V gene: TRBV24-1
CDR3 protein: ATSDNTGGAGEQY

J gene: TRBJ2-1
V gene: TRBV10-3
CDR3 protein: ASSVEGWEQF

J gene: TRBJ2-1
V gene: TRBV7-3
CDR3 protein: ASSTWPGTADVYNEQF

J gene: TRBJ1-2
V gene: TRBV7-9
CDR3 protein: ACSFEGAYSNYGYT

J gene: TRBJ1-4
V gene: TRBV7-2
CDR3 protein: ASSLEQFEKLF

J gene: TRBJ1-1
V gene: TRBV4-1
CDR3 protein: ASSPSGRVSDTEAF

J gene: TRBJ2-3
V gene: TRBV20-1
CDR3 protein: SAIIGAAGGRVDTQY

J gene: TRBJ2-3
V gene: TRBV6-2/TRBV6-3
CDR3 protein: ASSRDGKYGDTQY

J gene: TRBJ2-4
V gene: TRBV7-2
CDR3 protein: ASSQLGVAKNIQY

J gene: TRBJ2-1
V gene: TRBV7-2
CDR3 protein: ASSLVVPGLAGANEQF

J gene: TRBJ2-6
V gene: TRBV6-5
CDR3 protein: ASSEGTAGANVLT

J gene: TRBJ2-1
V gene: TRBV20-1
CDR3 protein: SARDPSGSLSEQF

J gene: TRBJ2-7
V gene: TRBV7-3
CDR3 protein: ASSLTGGALAGGGEQY

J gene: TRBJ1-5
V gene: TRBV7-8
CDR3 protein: ASSLDTGRIGQPQH

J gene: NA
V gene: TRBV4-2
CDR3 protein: ASSPRRGRGPYNEQY

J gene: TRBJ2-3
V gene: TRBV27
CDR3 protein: ASRHSTDTQY

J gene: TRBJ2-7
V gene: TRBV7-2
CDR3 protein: ASSPRTDDYEQY

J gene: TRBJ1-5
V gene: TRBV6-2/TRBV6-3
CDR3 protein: ASSYRTGGGNQPQH

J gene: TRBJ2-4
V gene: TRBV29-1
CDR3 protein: SVEQGRRDIQY

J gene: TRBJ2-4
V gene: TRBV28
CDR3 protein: ASSSSGSVVKNIQY